These 10 T cell receptor beta chains were sequenced from one sample in a study of TIL therapy for anti-PD-1-resistant metastatic lung cancer (dated by TCRdb to 2020 to 2022). The time point label of this sample denotes: pre-treatment sample, taken before nivolumab and TIL therapy. TCR beta CDR3 regions were amplified from genomic DNA with the immunoSEQ v3 hsTCRB kit using bias-controlled multiplex PCR. The table was pulled from immuneACCESS by TCRdb, which kept in-frame rearrangements only. Such tables lose some clones; where checked, under half of the loss comes from unresolved V genes, and the rest has no known cause. Across this sample there are tens of thousands of clones, with around 71% seen only once. The biggest ten clones account for roughly 1.8% of the sample. The sample was blood, taken at baseline. The receptor set was obtained from a person between 25 and 80 years old with non-small cell lung cancer.

In DNA form, the CDR3 reads TGTGCCAGCAGCTCGGACTTCCACGGGTCCCAGTACTTC. Translation gives CASSSDFHGSQYF. The gene calls are TRBV7-2 and TRBJ2-5; a weak D match, TRBD2 (5 bases). Trimming pared 4 bases from V and 9 bases from J, leaving 15 bases between. Germline V gene sequence: CDR1 SGHTA, CDR2 FQGNSA. The CDR3 has 13 residues.

Here the CDR3 reads CASSLRAGVTLETQYF. The CDR3 nucleotides read TGTGCCAGCAGCTTACGGGCGGGAGTGACGTTAGAGACCCAGTACTTC. This chain joins TRBV13 and TRBJ2-5; TRBD2 matches at 7 bases. CDR3 length: 16 amino acids. Germline assignment: CDR1 PRHDT and CDR2 FYEKMQ (reference sequence). Trimming removed 2 bases from V and 4 bases from J; junction bases left unmatched: 10.

This clone was seen a single time. The rearrangement links TRBV15 to TRBJ1-2; no firm D call. Germline lookup yields CDR1 LNHNV and CDR2 YYDKDF (reference sequence). The CDR3 has 16 amino acids. The ends were cut back, 1 base at V and 0 bases at J, with 12 bases in the middle. The CDR3 DNA reads TGTGCCACCAGCAGAGGGGTGGGCCTAGCTAACTATGGCTACACCTTC. This codes for CATSRGVGLANYGYTF. Drawing the rest from reference TRBV15 and TRBJ1-2, the complete variable domain is DAMVIQNPRYQVTQFGKPVTLSCSQTLNHNVMYWYQQKSSQAPKLLFHYYDKDFNNEADTPDNFQSRRPNTSFCFLDIRSPGLGDTAMYLCATSRGVGLANYGYTFGSGTRLTVV.

This clone was seen once. This chain uses TRBV5-1 with TRBJ2-2; D is unclear. This CDR3 has 14 amino acids. Germline V gene sequence: CDR1 SGHRS, CDR2 YFSETQ. The V gene lost 0 bases and the J gene lost 4 bases, with 7 bases spanning the gap. The CDR3 loop reads CASSLVASTGELFF. The CDR3 nucleotides read TGCGCCAGCAGCTTGGTGGCAAGCACCGGGGAGCTGTTTTTT.

V is TRBV19 and J is TRBJ1-5; the match to TRBD1 covers 7 bases. CDR3 length: 14 residues. Germline values: CDR1 LNHDA, CDR2 SQIVND (reference sequence). The J segment lost 5 bases and the V segment lost 5 bases, leaving 6 bases of the junction unmatched. CDR3 amino acids: CASSSTGLDQPQHF. The DNA for the CDR3 is TGTGCCAGTAGTTCGACAGGGCTTGATCAGCCCCAGCATTTT.

The chain employs TRBV19 and TRBJ1-1; D is perhaps TRBD1 (5 bases). Trimming pared 7 bases from V and 4 bases from J, leaving 13 bases between. This CDR3 region has 13 residues. The germline gives CDR1 LNHDA, CDR2 SQIVND (reference sequence). The DNA of the CDR3 is TGTGCCAGTAAGGCGGGGGTTGGCACTGAAGCTTTCTTT. Protein: CASKAGVGTEAFF.

The V gene is TRBV10-3, the J gene TRBJ1-5; D unclear. Germline V gene sequence: CDR1 ENHRY, CDR2 SYGVKD. The CDR3 is made up of 17 amino acids. Trimming cost V 0 bases and J 10 bases, with 22 bases left between them. Here the CDR3 DNA reads TGTGCCATCAGTGAGTCGTTTGGTCCCGGCGATAAAGGACCCCAGCATTTT. This translates into CAISESFGPGDKGPQHF.

The chain carries TRBV4-1 and TRBJ1-2; D may be TRBD1 (5 bases). V dropped 0 bases and J dropped 4 bases, with 15 bases sitting between them. This CDR3 has 16 amino acids. The germline V gene has CDR1 MGHRA and CDR2 YSYEKL. CDR3 DNA: TGCGCCAGCAGCCAAGATTCCCAAGGCAGGGCCTATGGCTACACCTTC. The encoded protein is CASSQDSQGRAYGYTF.

The chain recombines TRBV9 with TRBJ2-5; 8 nucleotides match TRBD2. CDR1 and CDR2 from the germline V gene are SGDLS and YYNGEE. Trimming took 0 bases from V and 2 from J; bases not matched to a gene: 6. The CDR3 length is 16 residues. The CDR3 sequence: CASSVGPGGGQETQYF. CDR3 bases: TGTGCCAGCAGCGTAGGTCCCGGGGGGGGACAAGAGACCCAGTACTTC.

The CDR3 protein is CASSLVAGDLETQYF. For the CDR3, the DNA is TGCGCCAGCAGCTTAGTGGCGGGAGATCTTGAGACCCAGTACTTC. J is TRBJ2-5 and V is TRBV5-1; 7 bases fit TRBD2. The CDR3 has 15 residues. Germline assignment: CDR1 SGHRS and CDR2 YFSETQ. Losses at the gene ends were 2 bases for V and 5 bases for J; bases not matched to a gene: 9.